Sequencing of this T cell receptor beta chain was carried out in a study of cytomegalovirus exposure and HLA in healthy donors. Study background: Researchers previously reported finding roughly 120 million unique TCR beta sequences from about 170 million T cells. Study-wide findings and caveats: Presence/absence analyses assumed roughly uniform sequencing depth across donors. Earlier analysis yielded a pattern in which most TCR beta V segments were productive about 90% or about 30% of the time.

This CDR3 region has 16 residues. Looked up from germline, CDR1 is SNHLY and CDR2 is FYNNEI. Losses at the gene ends were 6 bases for V and 0 bases for J; bases not matched to a gene: 4. Turning to this clone: What it binds is not known.

Amplification used 60 Vbeta primers and 13 Jbeta primers. Method: immunoSEQ multiplex PCR; TCRdb's copy keeps in-frame clones and lacks some. Of about 130,000 clones in the sample, about 9.2% are singletons; the top ten hold roughly 7%. The rearrangement uses TRBV2 and TRBJ2-2; 10 bases are a match to TRBD1. This sequence originates from a woman aged 40 to 50 in good health and CMV-seropositive. Material: PBMCs. CDR3 DNA: TGTGCCAGCAGATTTGGGACAGGGGCGAACACCGGGGAGCTGTTTTTT. This gives the protein CASRFGTGANTGELFF.